This entry describes one T cell receptor beta chain. Its antigen is as yet unknown. The method was immunoSEQ multiplex PCR; TCRdb's version includes in-frame clones alone and lacks a portion of them. The sample gives about 340,000 clones, 85% to 95% of which show up once; 5% to 7% is in the top ten. The data belong to a study of brain T cells in children with intractable seizures. Study findings and constraints: Viral specificity was inferred only from CDR3 similarity; HCMV serostatus was unknown.

Specified time point: blood from clinic visit 5 months post-surgery; TSC patient then seizure free. Only cases whose brain tissue showed the highest T cell transcript signatures were sequenced. This sequence was found in a boy less than two years old with tuberous sclerosis and intractable seizures. This specimen was peripheral blood, taken less than 6 months after surgery.

This chain's CDR3 is CASSIPGASTDTQYF. The CDR3 DNA is TGTGCCAGTAGTATTCCGGGGGCTAGCACAGATACGCAGTATTTT. The V gene is TRBV19, the J gene TRBJ2-3, with D possibly called TRBD1 or TRBD2 (6 bases each). This CDR3 has 15 amino acids. V lost 3 bases and J lost 0, with 10 bases in between. The germline V gene has CDR1 LNHDA and CDR2 SQIVND (reference sequence).